This T cell receptor beta chain came from a study of shared clonotypes between healthy human individuals (TCRdb year 2020). With regard to the full study: Two women and a few men aged 18 to 49 years were included in the cohort. To increase sequencing depth and limit assay-specific biases, different laboratories used diverse techniques to prepare libraries and sequence TCR repertoires. Between about 0.94 and 8.9 billion PBMCs per donor were obtained by leukapheresis. For each donor, CD4 naive and CD4 memory were each given three plates, CD8 naive was given two plates, and CD8 memory was given one plate. The study deeply sequenced blood TCR repertoires of several healthy adults to estimate repertoire size and the extent of clonotype sharing between individuals.

CDR1 GTSNPN and CDR2 SVGIG were looked up in the germline V gene (reference sequence). Taken from cysteine to phenylalanine, the CDR3 has 17 residues. Solely the CDR3 DNA is kept, with 51 bases framed from the first base. Trimming at the junction amounts to 1 base on V and 1 base on J, and the germline ends lie 19 bases apart. The paper's findings and limits, for the study overall: The small number of donors limited the genetic and exposure-history diversity represented. Pairwise subsampling indicated that sequencing depth was expected to affect the degree of clonotype sharing among donors. Naive subsets generally had larger estimated clonotype richness than memory subsets. Rarefaction of sorted-subset datasets indicated incomplete sequencing despite the large sequencing depth. Compared with non-shared clonotypes, the clonotypes found in all four sorted-subset donors had higher generation probabilities. Sampling was limited to blood, and TCR repertoires in tissue likely differ from TCR repertoires in blood. Sharing across a handful of donors was observed for approximately 5% of naive CD4, over 3% of naive CD8, about 2.5% of memory CD4, and around 0.44% of memory CD8 clonotypes.

A remark on this clone: Its specific antigen is unknown. No base qualities exist here, and no much larger clone lies one base off it.

Healthy HIV-negative adults with no recently reported acute infections or vaccinations were included as donors. Every donor was a Caucasian adult residing in Nashville, Tennessee, USA. CD4+ T cells were enriched by magnetic negative selection, after which naive cells were positively selected on CD45RA and the negative fraction was taken as the memory subset. Blood was collected by leukapheresis, and PBMCs were isolated by Ficoll-Histopaque density gradient centrifugation and then cryopreserved in liquid nitrogen vapor phase. Analytical flow cytometry was used to check the purity and quantity of each magnetically sorted T cell population. Genomic DNA was isolated from every sorted fraction and measured by UV absorbance on a Nanodrop 2000c. TCR CDR3 regions were amplified from genomic DNA by multiplex PCR using the deep immunoSEQ assay. Genomic DNA extracted from each cell subset was distributed evenly over all wells of several immunoSEQ 96-well plates, and each plate served as one replicate. For sorted subsets, each replicate PCR was loaded with 200 ng genomic DNA, equivalent to approximately 27,000 T cell genomes. The purified libraries were quantified using a Qubit 3.0 fluorometer, sized with a Bioanalyzer 2100, and then quantified again using the KAPA Library Quantification kit. Every immunoSEQ 96-well plate was sequenced on a dedicated single-read 150-cycle Illumina NextSeq 550 flow cell. For the original study's pipeline: Because the immunoSEQ output included only junctional sequences and no quality scores, the filtering could not be the same as the filtering used for full-length reads. To assign V/J genes and CDR3, sequences were annotated against IMGT germline references using PyIR, a Python wrapper for IgBLAST v1.9. Reads were filtered out if the reads had weak V/J assignments (E-value above 1e-6), no CDR3, stop codons, out-of-frame junctions, or ambiguous translated residues. V3J clonotypes were defined as sequences sharing an identical inferred V gene, J gene, and CDR3 amino acid sequence. Percentage overlap between repertoires was computed as shared unique clonotypes divided by the size of the smaller repertoire. RTK rarefaction, the Chao1 estimator, and Recon v2.1 estimates of unobserved clonotypes were used to assess repertoire richness. OLGA was used to compute generation probabilities for all TCRbeta clonotypes that the gDNA method yielded from a handful of donors. This immuneACCESS table, as held by TCRdb, lists in-frame sequences with V and J called but not all clones. Of the missing ones, under half trace to an unresolved V gene in checked studies; the others have no known cause. D and trimming come from the DNA, and the V and J calls and clone size come from that table. The table for this sample lists approximately 2.3 million clones; approximately 95% of them were counted only once. The top ten clones comprise about 0.41% of the sample.

This sequence was found in a man younger than 35 in good health. Some clones in this sample may be carry-over from other donors' samples. The material sequenced was naive CD4+ T cells from PBMCs. The cell subset or site label, as the study defines it: CD45RA+ positively selected. This sequence uses TRBV30 and TRBJ2-5; the D gene is unclear. The nucleotide sequence reads as follows: TGTGCCTGGAGTGCTACCCCATCACGCGGACGCCAAGAGACCCAGTACTTC. It is translated as CAWSATPSRGRQETQYF. The CDR3 plus the reference TRBV30 and TRBJ2-5 genes for the other parts give the full variable domain: SQTIHQWPATLVQPVGSPLSLECTVEGTSNPNLYWYRQAAGRGLQLLFYSVGIGQISSEVPQNLSASRPQDRQFILSSKKLLLSDSGFYLCAWSATPSRGRQETQYFGPGTRLLVL.